This TCR beta chain was documented in a study of regulatory T cells in long-lasting Graves disease. Time point defined: persistent/refractory GD, antithyroid drugs over 5 years with positive TRAb. The TCR library was prepared using RNA isolated from PBMCs. Library construction for TCR beta used iRepertoire HTBI primers and Arm-PCR of CDR3 regions. Each CDR3 protein is one row after TCRdb ran MiXCR on the multiplex PCR reads. The repertoire holds 400,000 to 450,000 distinct CDR3 sequences, around a quarter seen once, with around 26% in the top ten. Study-level points and caveats: Among the persistent patients, 2,500 to 3,500 public clonotypes were shared, more than the 850 to 1,000 shared among new patients.

Germline CDR1 SGHAT, CDR2 FQNNGV. V shed 0 bases and J 7 bases; nucleotides not matched to a gene: 2. This CDR3 comprises 14 residues. This clonotype was picked up many times. Antigen specificity is unknown. The source was peripheral blood mononuclear cells (PBMCs), collected when the disease was refractory, from a patient treated with antithyroid drugs. The TCR was taken from a female donor with Graves disease. This rearrangement joins TRBV11-2 to TRBJ1-4, with 7 bases matching TRBD1. The CDR3 here is CASSLDGQAEKLFF. The CDR3 DNA reads as TGTGCCAGCAGCTTAGACGGACAGGCTGAAAAACTGTTTTTT.